A single sample is the source of the 13 T cell receptor beta chains below, sequenced in a study of shared clonotypes between healthy human individuals. CD45RO-negative, CCR7-selected cells formed the naive CD8 fraction, which excluded terminally differentiated effector memory CD45RA+ cells. Data came from immunoSEQ multiplex PCR; TCRdb stores just in-frame clones and leaves some out. The repertoire consists of some 740,000 clones, with more than 85% occurring once and the leading ten covering nearly 25%. Sequenced input: naive CD8+ T cells sorted from blood. The receptors were gathered from a man younger than 45 in good health.

This rearrangement joins TRBV27 to TRBJ1-4; 7 bases are a match to TRBD1. CDR1 is MNHEY and CDR2 is SMNVEV in the germline V gene (reference sequence). Germline trimming cut 5 bases from V and 2 bases from J; bases unmatched to any gene: 11. This CDR3 comprises 17 residues. CDR3 bases: TGTGCCAGCAGTCTACTAAAGGGACAGTTGACTAATGAAAAACTGTTTTTT. Encoded protein: CASSLLKGQLTNEKLFF.

V and J are TRBV14 and TRBJ1-1, with no clear D. Germline V gene sequence: CDR1 SGHDN, CDR2 FVKESK. V shed 4 bases and J shed 2 bases, with 14 bases lying between them. CDR3 length equals 15 residues. The DNA for the CDR3 is TGTGCCAGCAGCCGCCTCCCCTCAGAAAACACTGAAGCTTTCTTT. It translates to CASSRLPSENTEAFF.

The chain is built from TRBV5-6 and TRBJ2-5, with D possibly TRBD2 on 6 matching bases. In germline, CDR1 is SGHDT, CDR2 YYEEEE. The CDR3 runs to 15 residues. V was trimmed by 1 base and J by 1 base, leaving 11 bases between them. The CDR3 here is CASSLFLAVQETQYF. The DNA for the CDR3 is TGTGCCAGCAGCTTGTTCTTAGCGGTCCAAGAGACCCAGTACTTC.

The CDR3 loop is CASSLADRGQGEETQYF. The CDR3 DNA is TGTGCCAGCAGCTTAGCGGATAGGGGACAGGGCGAAGAGACCCAGTACTTC. V gene TRBV7-9 combines with J gene TRBJ2-5, with TRBD1 matching over 9 bases. This CDR3 has 17 residues. The J segment lost 3 bases and the V segment lost 0 bases, leaving 8 bases of the junction unmatched. Germline loops: CDR1 SEHNR, CDR2 FQNEAQ (reference sequence). The whole variable domain, remainder taken from reference TRBV7-9 and TRBJ2-5, is DTGVSQNPRHKITKRGQNVTFRCDPISEHNRLYWYRQTLGQGPEFLTYFQNEAQLEKSRLLSDRFSAERPKGSFSTLEIQRTEQGDSAMYLCASSLADRGQGEETQYFGPGTRLLVL.

This chain links TRBV28 with TRBJ1-2; TRBD1 matches at 8 bases. In germline, CDR1 is MDHEN, CDR2 SYDVKM. The CDR3 spans 18 residues. Trimming took 4 bases from V and 4 from J; bases not matched to a gene: 17. CDR3 sequence (DNA): TGTGCCAGCAGTTACCGGGACAGGACGCTCACCCTGTTCTATGGCTACACCTTC. Protein: CASSYRDRTLTLFYGYTF.

CDR3 DNA: TGTGCCAGCAGCAAACCTGAACATGGGGGATCCGAGCAGTACTTC. This translates into CASSKPEHGGSEQYF. The V call is TRBV21-1, the J call TRBJ2-7. TRBV21-1 represents a pseudogene. There are 15 residues in the CDR3.

On this clone: Other nucleotide sequences in the sample specify the same CDR3. The genes are TRBV9 and TRBJ1-2; D gene ambiguous. The CDR3 contains 13 residues. The germline CDR1 and CDR2 sequences are SGDLS and YYNGEE. The V end lost 3 bases, the J end lost 3 bases, and 9 bases lay between the germline ends. CDR3 region: CASSGTRDYGYTF. CDR3 coding DNA: TGTGCCAGCAGCGGCACAAGGGACTATGGCTACACCTTC.

This rearrangement joins TRBV5-1 to TRBJ1-2; D perhaps matches TRBD1 (5 bases). This CDR3 contains 16 residues. V was clipped by 0 bases and J by 6 bases, with 18 bases between them. CDR1 and CDR2 from the germline V gene are SGHRS and YFSETQ. The CDR3 region is CASSLADVGARDGYTF. In DNA form, the CDR3 reads TGCGCCAGCAGCTTGGCTGATGTTGGGGCGAGGGATGGCTACACCTTC.

This sequence joins TRBV28 and TRBJ2-7, with D maybe TRBD1 (5 bases). Trimming took 4 bases from V and 3 from J, leaving 13 bases between them. Germline-derived CDR1 and CDR2 are MDHEN and SYDVKM. This CDR3 comprises 14 residues. In DNA form, the CDR3 reads TGTGCCAGCAGTTCCCCGACAGACGTCTACGAGCAGTACTTC. This gives the protein CASSSPTDVYEQYF.

The V gene is TRBV7-9, the J gene TRBJ2-2, with TRBD2 matching 8 bases. CDR1 is SEHNR and CDR2 is FQNEAQ in the germline V gene (reference sequence). This CDR3 is built from 14 residues. The V segment lost 4 bases and the J segment 4 bases; nucleotides outside the gene matches: 2. The CDR3 loop reads CASSSSGSTGELFF. As DNA, the CDR3 is TGTGCCAGCAGCTCTAGCGGGTCCACCGGGGAGCTGTTTTTT.

The chain combines TRBV19 with TRBJ2-1, with D possibly called TRBD1 or TRBD2 (6 bases each). V was clipped by 5 bases and J by 5 bases, with 28 bases between them. Germline V lookup: CDR1 LNHDA, CDR2 SQIVND (reference sequence). This CDR3 is 19 amino acids long. CDR3 in DNA: TGTGCCAGTAGTCCCAGGGGAGGCCCGGCGTATGTCGGTCACAATGAGCAGTTCTTC. It yields the protein CASSPRGGPAYVGHNEQFF.

The J gene is TRBJ2-5, the V gene TRBV29-1; the match to TRBD2 covers 12 bases. The CDR3 totals 15 residues. Germline CDR1 SQVTM, CDR2 ANQGSEA. Unmatched junction bases numbered 7, after V lost 5 bases and J lost 3 bases. The CDR3 DNA sequence: TGCAGCGTTATCCTAGCGGGAGGGCCCGAAGAGACCCAGTACTTC. It yields the protein CSVILAGGPEETQYF.

This chain joins TRBV25-1 and TRBJ2-7; D is uncertain. Germline V lookup: CDR1 MGHDK, CDR2 SYGVNS. CDR3 length: 12 residues. The V gene lost 1 base and the J gene lost 7 bases, with 8 bases spanning the gap. CDR3 coding DNA: TGTGCCAGCAGTGAATCTCAGAGGGAGCAGTACTTC. Its translation is CASSESQREQYF.